Below are 20 T cell receptor beta chains sequenced from a single sample in a study of cytomegalovirus exposure and HLA in healthy donors. The PCR was carried out with 60 Vbeta primers and 13 Jbeta primers. Profiled with immunoSEQ multiplex PCR; TCRdb holds only in-frame clones, not every one. The sample holds 85,000 to 95,000 clones, around 8% seen once. Sequencing used PBMCs. These receptors were obtained from a man aged 50-59 years in good health and CMV-seronegative.

J is TRBJ1-1 and V is TRBV5-6; possible D gene TRBD1, 5 bases. The CDR3 is 15 amino acids. V lost 5 bases and J lost 0, with 14 bases in between. The V gene's germline CDR1 is SGHDT and CDR2 YYEEEE. This CDR3 is CASREGPHVNTEAFF. DNA of the CDR3: TGTGCCAGCAGGGAGGGGCCCCACGTGAACACTGAAGCTTTCTTT.

The chain uses TRBV9 and TRBJ2-1, with 13 bases fitting TRBD2. Germline CDR1 is SGDLS and CDR2 is YYNGEE. J lost 4 bases, V lost 4 bases, and 8 bases had no gene match. This CDR3 is built from 17 residues. The CDR3 region is CASSPRTSGGLYNEQFF. The CDR3 DNA reads as TGTGCCAGCAGCCCTCGGACTAGCGGGGGACTTTACAATGAGCAGTTCTTC.

This clone was detected a few times. The chain has TRBV7-2 and TRBJ2-5, with 12 bases matching TRBD1. There are 17 residues in the CDR3. Germline V gene sequence: CDR1 SGHTA, CDR2 FQGNSA. V shed 5 bases, J shed 5 bases, and the junction held 12 bases outside the gene matches. CDR3 DNA sequence: TGTGCCAGCAGCCCAAGAAGGGACAGGGGGCGTTCCGAGACCCAGTACTTC. This encodes CASSPRRDRGRSETQYF.

The V gene is TRBV9, the J gene TRBJ2-7; tentatively, D is TRBD2 (6 bases). Trimming took 4 bases from V and 6 from J, leaving 17 bases between them. Germline V gene lookup returns CDR1 SGDLS and CDR2 YYNGEE. This CDR3 is built from 14 residues. CDR3 residues: CASSRRDSFSEQYF. In DNA form, the CDR3 reads TGTGCCAGCAGCCGGCGGGACTCCTTCTCCGAGCAGTACTTC. The complete variable domain, with remaining parts taken from reference TRBV9 and TRBJ2-7, reads DSGVTQTPKHLITATGQRVTLRCSPRSGDLSVYWYQQSLDQGLQFLIQYYNGEERAKGNILERFSAQQFPDLHSELNLSSLELGDSALYFCASSRRDSFSEQYFGPGTRLTVT.

Regarding this clone: The final CDR3 position lacks the conserved phenylalanine or tryptophan, pointing to a likely read error. The rearrangement links TRBV5-4 to TRBJ1-1; D is perhaps TRBD1 (6 bases). The CDR3 sequence is 15 residues long. Germline V gene lookup returns CDR1 SGHNT and CDR2 YYREEE (reference sequence). Trimming took off 4 bases at V and 5 bases at J, with 18 bases between the two ends. CDR3 sequence reads: CASSPSGTWGTEAFL. The CDR3 DNA reads as TGTGCCAGCAGCCCCTCCGGGACATGGGGAACTGAAGCTTTCCTT.

This clone has only a few counts. V gene TRBV6-6 combines with J gene TRBJ1-3, with a tentative D call TRBD1 (6 bases). The CDR3 has 14 residues. The V and J ends lost 7 bases and 0 bases respectively, with 10 bases between them. The germline CDR1 and CDR2 sequences are MNHNY and SVGAGI (reference sequence). The CDR3 DNA reads TGTGCCAGCATTCCGGACAGCTCTGGAAACACCATATATTTT. Its protein product is CASIPDSSGNTIYF.

V and J are TRBV10-3 and TRBJ2-3; TRBD1 might be the D (6 bases). There are 13 residues in the CDR3. The V and J ends lost 7 bases and 0 bases respectively, with 8 bases between them. Germline V lookup: CDR1 ENHRY, CDR2 SYGVKD. The CDR3 DNA reads as TGTGCCATCAAGGGACAAAGCACAGATACGCAGTATTTT. Protein sequence: CAIKGQSTDTQYF.

This chain links TRBV27 with TRBJ2-3; D gene unclear. The CDR3 is 13 amino acids. Per germline, CDR1 MNHEY and CDR2 SMNVEV (reference sequence). V lost 6 bases and J 0 bases, leaving 7 bases between the germline ends. The CDR3 reads CASRIQSTDTQYF. DNA for the CDR3: TGTGCCAGCAGAATCCAGAGCACAGATACGCAGTATTTT.

V gene TRBV19 combines with J gene TRBJ1-5, with TRBD1 identical over 7 bases. With V trimmed by 4 bases and J by 1 base, 1 base remained unmatched. Germline V gene lookup returns CDR1 LNHDA and CDR2 SQIVND (reference sequence). The CDR3 loop spans 14 amino acids. The CDR3 DNA reads TGTGCCAGTAGTACGGGACAGAGCAATCAGCCCCAGCATTTT. Its translation: CASSTGQSNQPQHF.

The rearrangement uses TRBV27 and TRBJ1-2; a possible D gene is TRBD1 (5 bases). The CDR3 is 13 residues long. The V end was cut by 5 bases, the J end by 5 bases, with 12 bases between. Germline assignment: CDR1 MNHEY and CDR2 SMNVEV (reference sequence). The CDR3 reads CASSPRTQYGYTF. The CDR3 nucleotides are TGTGCCAGCAGTCCGAGGACACAATATGGCTACACCTTC.

This sequence joins TRBV15 and TRBJ1-5; 8 positions agree with TRBD1. CDR1 is LNHNV, CDR2 YYDKDF, per germline (reference sequence). The ends lost 0 bases at V and 9 bases at J; junction bases unmatched: 7. The CDR3 has 15 residues. The CDR3 region has the DNA TGTGCCACCAGCAGAGATCACAGGGGGACCTGGCCCCAGCATTTT. This sequence encodes CATSRDHRGTWPQHF.

This clone has just a few counts. The genes are TRBV21-1 and TRBJ2-7; TRBD1, the table's D call, was not compared with the DNA. TRBV21-1 is designated a pseudogene. The CDR3 sequence is 12 residues long. The CDR3 region is CASIDTFYEQYF. In DNA form, the CDR3 reads TGTGCCAGCATCGACACGTTCTACGAGCAGTACTTC.

This clone was found a few times. The junction does not match germline at one end; this may be a read error. V usage is TRBV7-7 and J usage is TRBJ2-7; 8 nucleotides agree with TRBD2. This CDR3 is 13 amino acids long. Germline CDR1 is SSHAT and CDR2 is FNYEAQ (reference sequence). For the CDR3, the DNA is TGTGCTAGCAGCAAGCGGGAGAAGGGCGAGCAGTACTTC. It encodes CASSKREKGEQYF.

This clone was detected a few times. V usage is TRBV28 and J usage is TRBJ1-2, with 7 positions matching TRBD1. The V segment lost 5 bases and the J segment 5 bases; nucleotides outside the gene matches: 5. The CDR3 covers 13 residues. The V gene's germline CDR1 is MDHEN and CDR2 SYDVKM. The CDR3 loop is CASSLLRGYGYTF. CDR3 DNA: TGTGCCAGCAGTCTACTCAGGGGGTATGGCTACACCTTC.

This clone was picked up a small number of times. This chain joins TRBV2 and TRBJ2-7; no clear D. Germline V gene lookup returns CDR1 SNHLY and CDR2 FYNNEI. Trimming took 1 base from V and 3 from J, leaving 7 bases between them. CDR3 length equals 13 residues. DNA for the CDR3: TGTGCCAGCAGTGAAGGAAGCTACTACGAGCAGTACTTC. It translates to CASSEGSYYEQYF. Drawing the rest from reference TRBV2 and TRBJ2-7, the complete variable domain is EPEVTQTPSHQVTQMGQEVILRCVPISNHLYFYWYRQILGQKVEFLVSFYNNEISEKSEIFDDQFSVERPDGSNFTLKIRSTKLEDSAMYFCASSEGSYYEQYFGPGTRLTVT.

This clone has more than one count but fewer than ten. V is TRBV19 and J is TRBJ2-1, with D possibly TRBD2 on 6 matching bases. Germline V lookup: CDR1 LNHDA, CDR2 SQIVND (reference sequence). This CDR3 region has 15 residues. The V gene lost 2 bases and the J gene lost 5 bases, with 13 bases spanning the gap. CDR3 loop: CASSISAGPHNEQFF. The DNA for the CDR3 is TGTGCCAGTAGTATATCAGCGGGTCCCCACAATGAGCAGTTCTTC.

This clone was seen a handful of times. The chain carries TRBV2 and TRBJ2-5; TRBD2 is a possible D gene (6 bases). Germline loops: CDR1 SNHLY, CDR2 FYNNEI. The CDR3 is 16 amino acids. V dropped 3 bases and J dropped 7 bases, with 21 bases sitting between them. CDR3 loop: CASSDLGVAGRRTQYF. In DNA, the CDR3 is TGTGCCAGCAGTGATTTAGGAGTGGCGGGGCGAAGGACCCAGTACTTC.

The chain links TRBV29-1 to TRBJ1-4; weak D call: TRBD1 (5 bases). The CDR3 loop spans 14 amino acids. V was pared by 7 bases and J by 10 bases, with 22 bases between. Germline CDR1 reads SQVTM; CDR2 reads ANQGSEA. The CDR3 bases are TGCAGCGCCCGGTTGGTAGCCAGGGATGGAAAACTGTTTTTT. Translation: CSARLVARDGKLFF.

This sequence joins TRBV29-1 and TRBJ1-2; 7 nucleotides align to TRBD1. The CDR3 runs 14 residues. Losses at the gene ends were 6 bases for V and 8 bases for J; bases not matched to a gene: 15. CDR1 is SQVTM and CDR2 is ANQGSEA in the germline V gene. The chain's CDR3 is CSVSTGTAQRGYTF. Here the CDR3 DNA reads TGCAGCGTCTCGACCGGGACAGCTCAGAGAGGCTACACCTTC.

The chain joins TRBV27 to TRBJ2-7; TRBD1 matches at 7 bases. CDR3 length equals 14 residues. Losses at the gene ends were 6 bases for V and 2 bases for J; bases not matched to a gene: 7. The V gene's germline CDR1 is MNHEY and CDR2 SMNVEV (reference sequence). The CDR3, as DNA: TGTGCCAGCAGGCCGACAGGGATCCCCTACGAGCAGTACTTC. Amino acid sequence: CASRPTGIPYEQYF.